This T cell receptor beta chain was profiled in a study of blood T cell repertoires in COVID-19. Overall study context: Acute and convalescent COVID-19 samples came from the United States, Italy and Spain. From T cells, B-cell-depleted T cells, or PBMCs came the material, which was cDNA or gDNA.

For recovered donors of Cohort 3, there were two negative PCRs, clearance, or symptom resolution. The germline gives CDR1 LNHDA, CDR2 SQIVND (reference sequence). V shed 8 bases and J shed 6 bases, with 13 bases lying between them. This CDR3 has 13 residues. The assay was immunoSEQ multiplex PCR, and TCRdb's table has in-frame clones only and misses some. Among nearly 200,000 clones listed, more than 65% were seen once. The receptor comes from a man in his forties who had recovered from COVID-19. This chain joins TRBV19 and TRBJ2-2; tentative D call: TRBD2 (5 bases). Sequencing input: PBMCs or T cells enriched from blood (not recorded which). The CDR3 nucleotides read TGTGCCAGTGTTCGAGGGAATGCCGGGGAGCTGTTTTTT. Translation: CASVRGNAGELFF.